One and the same sample provided the 12 T cell receptor beta chains below, sequenced in a study of T cell responses to AZD1222 COVID-19 vaccine. TCRdb's copy holds only in-frame clones and misses some; the assay was immunoSEQ multiplex PCR. Among approximately 160,000 clones listed, around 91% were seen once. The starting material was peripheral blood, obtained on day 0 of AZD1222 vaccination. The receptors stem from an adult in good health.

The J gene is TRBJ2-7, the V gene TRBV20-1, with D hard to call. The CDR3 contains 13 residues. Germline CDR1 and CDR2: DFQATT and SNEGSKA (reference sequence). V was pared by 3 bases and J by 0 bases, with 9 bases between. The CDR3 protein is CSASKQSSYEQYF. The DNA of the CDR3 is TGCAGTGCTAGTAAACAGAGCTCCTACGAGCAGTACTTC.

The rearrangement uses TRBV25-1 and TRBJ2-5, with D unresolved. Germline CDR1 MGHDK, CDR2 SYGVNS. This CDR3 is built from 14 residues. Between the trimmed V and J ends, which lost 4 bases and 4 bases, there was a span of 13 bases. The chain's CDR3 is CASSGPRLGETQYF. The CDR3 coding sequence is TGTGCCAGCAGTGGACCCCGACTGGGAGAGACCCAGTACTTC.

The gene calls are TRBV5-1 and TRBJ1-3; 10 bases fit TRBD1. V dropped 4 bases and J dropped 1; count of bases not matched to a gene: 8. The CDR3 has 17 residues. Looked up from germline, CDR1 is SGHRS and CDR2 is YFSETQ. The CDR3 region has the DNA TGCGCCAGCAGCGCCCGGGACAGGGGACATTCTGGAAACACCATATATTTT. Protein: CASSARDRGHSGNTIYF.

The chain employs TRBV29-1 and TRBJ2-3; tentative D call: TRBD2 (5 bases). CDR1 is SQVTM, CDR2 ANQGSEA, per germline. Trimming left V 6 bases short and J 3 bases short, with 13 bases between. The CDR3 consists of 13 residues. The CDR3 loop reads CSVVRTGTDTQYF. The CDR3 coding sequence is TGCAGCGTAGTCCGGACTGGGACAGATACGCAGTATTTT.

The chain is built from TRBV2 and TRBJ1-1; 7 bases agree with TRBD1. Per the germline V gene, CDR1 is SNHLY and CDR2 is FYNNEI. The CDR3 is 17 amino acids. The J segment lost 1 base and the V segment lost 6 bases, leaving 14 bases of the junction unmatched. The CDR3 DNA reads TGTGCCAGCAGCGAGGGGACAGTCGGCAAAGGGAACACTGAAGCTTTCTTT. It is translated as CASSEGTVGKGNTEAFF. The variable domain in full, completed from reference TRBV2 and TRBJ1-1, reads EPEVTQTPSHQVTQMGQEVILRCVPISNHLYFYWYRQILGQKVEFLVSFYNNEISEKSEIFDDQFSVERPDGSNFTLKIRSTKLEDSAMYFCASSEGTVGKGNTEAFFGQGTRLTVV.

This clone has only one observation. The chain joins TRBV30 to TRBJ1-1, with 7 bases identical to TRBD1. Germline V gene data show CDR1 as GTSNPN and CDR2 as SVGIG (reference sequence). V lost 4 bases to trimming and J lost 1 base; unmatched junction nucleotides: 3. The CDR3 is 13 residues long. CDR3 coding DNA: TGTGCCTGGACCGGACAGGCGAACACTGAAGCTTTCTTT. It encodes CAWTGQANTEAFF.

The chain employs TRBV9 and TRBJ2-7, with 13 bases matching TRBD2. CDR1 and CDR2 from the germline V gene are SGDLS and YYNGEE. CDR3 length: 16 residues. V dropped 4 bases and J dropped 4; count of bases not matched to a gene: 8. In DNA form, the CDR3 reads TGTGCCAGCAGCATCGGACTAGCGGGAGCCTTGTACGAGCAGTACTTC. This codes for CASSIGLAGALYEQYF.

The chain employs TRBV19 and TRBJ1-5, with unresolved D. CDR1 is LNHDA, CDR2 SQIVND, per germline (reference sequence). V shed 5 bases and J shed 0 bases, with 14 bases lying between them. The CDR3 contains 16 residues. The CDR3 is CASSDTGGFSNQPQHF. In DNA form, the CDR3 reads TGTGCCAGTAGTGACACCGGAGGTTTTAGCAATCAGCCCCAGCATTTT.

The DNA of the CDR3 is TGTGCCAGTACCCTAAGAGACTTAGGCTCTGGAAACACCATATATTTT. Translation: CASTLRDLGSGNTIYF. V and J are TRBV19 and TRBJ1-3; D remains ambiguous. V was trimmed by 7 bases and J by 0 bases, leaving 16 bases between them. Germline V lookup: CDR1 LNHDA, CDR2 SQIVND (reference sequence). CDR3 length equals 16 residues.

The chain recombines TRBV3-1 (or the pseudogene TRBV3-2) with TRBJ1-5; D not certain. The V end was cut by 3 bases, the J end by 2 bases, with 14 bases between. Germline assignment: CDR1 LGHDT and CDR2 YNNKEL (reference sequence). This CDR3 region has 16 residues. The CDR3 coding sequence is TGTGCCAGCAGCCAGGATAGTCGGGGAGGCAATCAGCCCCAGCATTTT. This codes for CASSQDSRGGNQPQHF.

J is TRBJ1-5 and V is TRBV2, with TRBD1 identical over 11 bases. The CDR3 loop spans 15 amino acids. Germline CDR1 reads SNHLY; CDR2 reads FYNNEI. V trimming: 6 bases; J trimming: 4 bases; junction bases outside the gene matches: 5. In DNA form, the CDR3 reads TGTGCCAGCAGCGTTGGACAGGGGGCGAATCAGCCCCAGCATTTT. Amino acid sequence: CASSVGQGANQPQHF.

In nucleotides, the CDR3 is TGTGCCAGCAGTGAAGCGCTTCAGGGCGAAAAACTGTTTTTT. Translating it yields CASSEALQGEKLFF. The chain uses TRBV2 and TRBJ1-4; tentatively, D is TRBD1 (5 bases). The CDR3 covers 14 residues. Between the trimmed V and J ends, which lost 0 bases and 8 bases, there was a span of 10 bases. Germline lookup yields CDR1 SNHLY and CDR2 FYNNEI.